Listed here are 27 T cell receptor beta chains from one sample, sequenced in a study of T cells in Graves' hyperthyroidism and ophthalmopathy. RNA transcripts served as the template for amplifying TCR beta CDR3 regions. In the first-round RT-PCR of the TCR CDR3, the HTBI primer set was used. TCRdb itself ran the multiplex PCR reads through MiXCR, one entry per CDR3 protein. The sample carries 490,000 or so distinct CDR3 sequences, about 16% recorded once. Sequencing was carried out using blood. The receptors stem from a woman aged 25 to 39 with Graves' ophthalmopathy.

The chain joins TRBV12-3 or TRBV12-4 to TRBJ1-2, with a tentative D call TRBD1 (5 bases). The CDR3 extends over 14 amino acids. Trimming took off 2 bases at V and 7 bases at J, with 14 bases between the two ends. The CDR3 spells CASSLKSRASGYTF. CDR3 DNA: TGTGCCAGCAGTTTAAAGTCCAGGGCTAGTGGCTACACCTTC.

In its sample, this clonotype was seen many times. V usage is TRBV18 and J usage is TRBJ2-3, with D unresolved. From germline, CDR1 is KGHSH and CDR2 LQKENI. The CDR3 consists of 11 residues. V lost 2 bases, J lost 5 bases, and 2 bases lay in between. CDR3 protein: CASSPVDTQYF. The CDR3 nucleotides are TGTGCCAGCTCACCAGTAGATACGCAGTATTTT.

This clonotype was found a few times. V usage is TRBV10-1 and J usage is TRBJ1-1; 9 positions match TRBD1. Trimming at V came to 7 bases and at J to 5 bases, leaving 8 bases not matched to a gene. Germline CDR1 and CDR2: WNHNN and SYGVQD (reference sequence). The CDR3 extends over 14 amino acids. The DNA of the CDR3 is TGCGCCAGCACTAGGGACAGGGCGAATACTGAAGCTTTCTTT. Translating it yields CASTRDRANTEAFF.

This clonotype has more than one count but fewer than ten. The chain carries TRBV20-1 and TRBJ2-2, with no clear D. The CDR3 is made up of 11 amino acids. CDR1 is DFQATT and CDR2 is SNEGSKA in the germline V gene (reference sequence). The V end was cut by 6 bases, the J end by 3 bases, with 5 bases between. CDR3 DNA: TGCAGTGCGGAATACACCGGGGAGCTGTTTTTT. It encodes CSAEYTGELFF.

This clonotype was recorded a few times. The chain joins TRBV6-1 to TRBJ1-5; no clear D gene. V gave up 8 bases and J gave up 1 base, with 12 bases separating them. The CDR3 spans 14 residues. Germline loops: CDR1 MNHNS, CDR2 SASEGT. The CDR3 DNA is TGTGCCAGCTCCGGGAGCTTGAGCAATCAGCCCCAGCATTTT. Its protein product is CASSGSLSNQPQHF.

This clonotype was found many times. The gene calls are TRBV20-1 and TRBJ2-3; no reliable D call. Looked up from germline, CDR1 is DFQATT and CDR2 is SNEGSKA (reference sequence). The CDR3 runs to 13 residues. Trimming left V 2 bases short and J 4 bases short, with 10 bases between. In DNA, the CDR3 is TGCAGTGCTAGACTCCATCGGGCAGATACGCAGTATTTT. Residues: CSARLHRADTQYF.

This clonotype was picked up many times. V usage is TRBV28 and J usage is TRBJ1-1; D might be TRBD1 (5 bases). This CDR3 is 15 amino acids long. V was pared by 1 base and J by 2 bases, with 11 bases between. Germline CDR1 and CDR2: MDHEN and SYDVKM. The CDR3 DNA sequence: TGTGCCAGCAGTTTATTGACAGCGGCTAACACTGAAGCTTTCTTT. The encoded protein is CASSLLTAANTEAFF.

Here the CDR3 reads CASSYIGTTKSPDTQYF. In DNA, the CDR3 is TGTGCCAGCAGTTACATCGGGACTACCAAGTCCCCAGATACGCAGTATTTT. The chain employs TRBV6-6 and TRBJ2-3; 7 positions agree with TRBD2. The germline V gene encodes CDR1 MNHNY and CDR2 SVGAGI (reference sequence). The CDR3 has 17 residues. V lost 2 bases to trimming and J lost 4 bases; unmatched junction nucleotides: 12.

This clonotype was observed at least ten times. The chain carries TRBV30 and TRBJ1-1, with a weak D call TRBD1 (6 bases). The CDR3 loop spans 14 amino acids. V lost 7 bases to trimming and J lost 1 base, with 16 bases between them. Germline lookup yields CDR1 GTSNPN and CDR2 SVGIG (reference sequence). The CDR3 is CAFTGPVWNTEAFF. CDR3 bases: TGTGCCTTCACAGGGCCGGTTTGGAACACTGAAGCTTTCTTT.

This clonotype was seen repeatedly, ten times or more. This chain joins TRBV30 and TRBJ2-1; D is possibly TRBD2 (5 bases). This CDR3 region has 15 residues. Deletions cut 5 bases from V and 0 bases from J, with 14 bases between. The germline V gene has CDR1 GTSNPN and CDR2 SVGIG (reference sequence). The CDR3 DNA reads as TGTGCCTGGGGGAGCAGCCTCAGCTCCTACAATGAGCAGTTCTTC. Amino acids: CAWGSSLSSYNEQFF.

The rearrangement joins TRBV30 to TRBJ2-1, with 9 bases fitting TRBD2. The J call could be wrong; TRBJ2-7 is a better fit for the DNA end. The germline gives CDR1 GTSNPN, CDR2 SVGIG (reference sequence). The CDR3 extends over 14 amino acids. CDR3 sequence reads: CASQAGGRYNEQYF. CDR3 nucleotides: TGTGCCTCCCAAGCGGGAGGAAGGTACAATGAGCAGTACTTC.

The sample holds many counts of this clonotype. The chain combines TRBV5-1 with TRBJ2-1, with 9 bases fitting TRBD1. V was clipped by 4 bases and J by 9 bases; unmatched bases: 11. This CDR3 is built from 15 residues. Germline V gives CDR1 SGHRS, CDR2 YFSETQ. CDR3 loop: CASSVQGAPATEQFF. Written as DNA, the CDR3 is TGCGCCAGCAGCGTACAGGGGGCGCCGGCTACTGAGCAGTTCTTC. Full variable domain (remainder filled in from reference TRBV5-1 and TRBJ2-1): KAGVTQTPRYLIKTRGQQVTLSCSPISGHRSVSWYQQTPGQGLQFLFEYFSETQRNKGNFPGRFSGRQFSNSRSEMNVSTLELGDSALYLCASSVQGAPATEQFFGPGTRLTVL.

At least ten counts were recorded for this clonotype. V and J are TRBV7-3 and TRBJ2-3; D possibly uses TRBD1 or TRBD2 (5 bases each). The CDR3 loop spans 17 amino acids. Germline assignment: CDR1 SGHTA and CDR2 FQGTGA. V lost 5 bases, J lost 1 base, and 19 bases lay in between. The CDR3 protein is CASSPVVGVSGTDTQYF. The CDR3 DNA reads as TGTGCCAGCAGCCCCGTTGTGGGGGTTTCGGGCACAGATACGCAGTATTTT.

This clonotype was detected many times. This rearrangement joins TRBV10-3 to TRBJ2-7; 11 bases fit TRBD1. With 0 bases clipped from V and 3 bases from J, the junction kept 7 bases outside the gene matches. This CDR3 is built from 17 residues. Germline V gives CDR1 ENHRY, CDR2 SYGVKD. The CDR3 spells CAISESRAGQGVYEQYF. The CDR3 DNA reads as TGTGCCATCAGTGAGTCGCGTGCGGGACAGGGGGTCTACGAGCAGTACTTC.

The V and J genes are TRBV4-1 and TRBJ2-3; possibly TRBD2 for D (5 bases). V dropped 2 bases and J dropped 0 bases, with 9 bases sitting between them. Germline-derived CDR1 and CDR2 are MGHRA and YSYEKL. This CDR3 comprises 15 residues. The CDR3: CASSQRGSSTDTQYF. The CDR3 DNA reads TGCGCCAGCAGCCAACGCGGGTCTAGCACAGATACGCAGTATTTT.

This chain joins TRBV7-9 and TRBJ2-2, with 10 bases that match TRBD2. Looked up from germline, CDR1 is SEHNR and CDR2 is FQNEAQ (reference sequence). The junction had 9 bases not matched to a gene; V was cut back by 5 bases and J by 3 bases. The CDR3 has 17 residues. The CDR3 DNA reads as TGTGCCAGCAGCGATGCGCCTAGCGGGAGTTACACCGGGGAGCTGTTTTTT. Protein: CASSDAPSGSYTGELFF.

The CDR3 loop is CASRASGRNYEQYF. CDR3 sequence (DNA): TGTGCCAGCAGGGCCAGCGGGAGGAACTACGAGCAGTACTTC. The V call is TRBV11-2, the J call TRBJ2-7, with 9 bases aligning to TRBD2. Germline lookup yields CDR1 SGHAT and CDR2 FQNNGV. The CDR3 is 14 amino acids. J was trimmed by 3 bases and V by 6 bases; bases with no gene match: 6.

This clonotype appeared many times. V is TRBV12-3 or TRBV12-4 and J is TRBJ1-1, with D uncertain. The CDR3 spans 14 residues. V lost 3 bases to trimming and J lost 2 bases, with 10 bases between them. CDR3 in amino acids: CASSFRTVNTEAFF. DNA of the CDR3: TGTGCCAGCAGTTTCCGGACGGTAAACACTGAAGCTTTCTTT.

The chain uses TRBV9 and TRBJ2-1; TRBD2 aligns across 7 bases. V lost 0 bases to trimming and J lost 9 bases; unmatched junction nucleotides: 15. The germline V gene has CDR1 SGDLS and CDR2 YYNGEE. The CDR3 totals 17 residues. In DNA, the CDR3 is TGTGCCAGCAGCGTAGCCCCCCGGCGGGAGAGGGGTAGTGAGCAGTTCTTC. It yields the protein CASSVAPRRERGSEQFF. The full variable domain, completed using reference TRBV9 and TRBJ2-1, is DSGVTQTPKHLITATGQRVTLRCSPRSGDLSVYWYQQSLDQGLQFLIQYYNGEERAKGNILERFSAQQFPDLHSELNLSSLELGDSALYFCASSVAPRRERGSEQFFGPGTRLTVL.

This clonotype has a handful of counts. The rearrangement joins TRBV6-1 to TRBJ2-3, with TRBD2 matching over 11 bases. The CDR3 runs to 15 residues. Losses at the gene ends were 10 bases for V and 2 bases for J; bases not matched to a gene: 8. Germline V lookup: CDR1 MNHNS, CDR2 SASEGT. The CDR3 is CANPGLAVSTDTQYF. CDR3 nucleotide sequence: TGTGCCAACCCGGGACTAGCGGTATCCACAGATACGCAGTATTTT.

The chain uses TRBV19 and TRBJ2-7; D gene unclear. Germline assignment: CDR1 LNHDA and CDR2 SQIVND (reference sequence). V was shortened by 9 bases and J by 6 bases, with 6 bases between the two germline ends. The CDR3 length is 9 residues. The CDR3 loop is CASPCEQYF. In nucleotides, the CDR3 is TGTGCCAGCCCTTGCGAGCAGTACTTC.

This clonotype was detected many times. The chain has TRBV28 and TRBJ1-1, with a weak D call TRBD1 (5 bases). The CDR3 has 14 amino acids. The V gene lost 4 bases and the J gene lost 0 bases, with 9 bases spanning the gap. Looked up from germline, CDR1 is MDHEN and CDR2 is SYDVKM. In DNA form, the CDR3 reads TGTGCCAGCAGTTCTTGGGGCCTGAACACTGAAGCTTTCTTT. This sequence encodes CASSSWGLNTEAFF.

This chain uses TRBV20-1 with TRBJ2-7, with 7 bases that match TRBD1. The CDR3 sequence is 13 residues long. V lost 6 bases and J lost 0; bases outside the gene matches: 5. From germline, CDR1 is DFQATT and CDR2 SNEGSKA (reference sequence). The CDR3 reads CSATGQDSYEQYF. In DNA, the CDR3 is TGCAGTGCGACCGGACAGGACTCCTACGAGCAGTACTTC.

This clonotype was observed many times. The V gene is TRBV18, the J gene TRBJ1-2, with TRBD1 as a possible D gene (5 bases). Trimming shortened V by 2 bases and J by 3 bases, and 7 bases separated the two germline ends. The CDR3 extends over 13 amino acids. The V gene's germline CDR1 is KGHSH and CDR2 LQKENI. This CDR3 is CASSPGQDYGYTF. The DNA of the CDR3 is TGTGCCAGCTCACCAGGACAAGACTATGGCTACACCTTC.

The chain links TRBV4-1 to TRBJ1-3, with TRBD1 identical over 8 bases. V shed 1 base and J 4 bases; nucleotides not matched to a gene: 6. This CDR3 is built from 16 residues. The germline V gene encodes CDR1 MGHRA and CDR2 YSYEKL. The CDR3 DNA follows: TGCGCCAGCAGCCAAGGTCAGGGGGCTAAAGGAAACACCATATATTTT. This codes for CASSQGQGAKGNTIYF.

This clonotype occurred a few times. The chain combines TRBV12-3 or TRBV12-4 with TRBJ1-1, with D possibly being TRBD1 (5 bases). The V end lost 8 bases, the J end lost 4 bases, and 17 bases lay between the germline ends. The CDR3 contains 14 residues. This CDR3 reads CASGPLGRGTEAFF. DNA for the CDR3: TGTGCCAGCGGCCCCCTGGGGAGGGGCACTGAAGCTTTCTTT.

This clonotype was picked up many times. V gene TRBV7-2 combines with J gene TRBJ2-3; TRBD2 matches 12 bases. Germline V gene lookup returns CDR1 SGHTA and CDR2 FQGNSA. This CDR3 contains 17 residues. With 0 bases clipped from V and 7 bases from J, the junction kept 8 bases outside the gene matches. The CDR3 here is CASSLADLAGGSYTQYF. CDR3 DNA: TGTGCCAGCAGCTTAGCGGATCTAGCGGGAGGGTCTTATACGCAGTATTTT.